The 30 T cell receptor beta chains presented below share a single source sample, sequenced in a study of CD8 T cells in Susac syndrome. The authors reverse transcribed 0.5 to 1 ug RNA with random hexamers. TCRdb redid the calling of the immunoSEQ multiplex PCR reads with MiXCR, one entry per CDR3 protein. Of 150,000 to 200,000 distinct CDR3 sequences listed, over 85% are singletons. The sequencing input was CD4+ T cells from PBMCs. The receptors stem from a human donor in good health.

The V gene is TRBV19, the J gene TRBJ2-4; D not certain. Trimming removed 5 bases at V and 0 bases at J, with 8 bases between. The germline CDR1 and CDR2 sequences are LNHDA and SQIVND (reference sequence). The CDR3 consists of 14 residues. The CDR3 DNA follows: TGTGCCAGTAGTCCGTCGGTAGCCAAAAACATTCAGTACTTC. Encoded protein: CASSPSVAKNIQYF.

In this sample, this clonotype turned up once. The chain carries TRBV29-1 and TRBJ2-2; D remains ambiguous. Germline V gene data show CDR1 as SQVTM and CDR2 as ANQGSEA. The germline V and J ends were trimmed by 0 bases and 0 bases, with 11 bases remaining between them. The CDR3 is made up of 16 amino acids. CDR3 region: CSVEDLKHTNTGELFF. The CDR3 region has the DNA TGCAGCGTTGAAGATCTGAAACATACGAACACCGGGGAGCTGTTTTTT.

The chain recombines TRBV19 with TRBJ2-6; the D gene is possibly TRBD2 (5 bases). CDR3 size: 19 residues. V dropped 7 bases and J dropped 0 bases, with 22 bases sitting between them. Germline assignment: CDR1 LNHDA and CDR2 SQIVND (reference sequence). CDR3 loop: CASTRRRESPLSGANVLTF. In nucleotides, the CDR3 is TGTGCCAGTACCCGCCGTCGGGAATCCCCTCTCTCTGGGGCCAACGTCCTGACTTTC.

This clonotype was counted a single time. V usage is TRBV30 and J usage is TRBJ1-2; D is undetermined. Between the trimmed V and J ends, which lost 1 base and 1 base, there was a span of 10 bases. The CDR3 covers 14 residues. Germline assignment: CDR1 GTSNPN and CDR2 SVGIG (reference sequence). The chain's CDR3 is CAWSGAEGNYGYTF. The CDR3 coding sequence is TGTGCCTGGAGTGGGGCCGAGGGTAACTATGGCTACACCTTC.

This chain connects TRBV29-1 to TRBJ1-2; D is uncertain. V lost 2 bases and J lost 0, with 7 bases in between. This CDR3 is built from 13 residues. Germline assignment: CDR1 SQVTM and CDR2 ANQGSEA. Written as DNA, the CDR3 is TGCAGCGTTGAAAAGGCAACTAACTATGGCTACACCTTC. Its protein product is CSVEKATNYGYTF. Variable domain in full (rest from reference TRBV29-1 and TRBJ1-2): SAVISQKPSRDICQRGTSLTIQCQVDSQVTMMFWYRQQPGQSLTLIATANQGSEATYESGFVIDKFPISRPNLTFSTLTVSNMSPEDSSIYLCSVEKATNYGYTFGSGTRLTVV.

The chain links TRBV25-1 to TRBJ2-3, with TRBD2 identical over 12 bases. The CDR3 is 17 amino acids. Germline CDR1 MGHDK, CDR2 SYGVNS. Trimming removed 7 bases from V and 2 bases from J; junction bases left unmatched: 10. CDR3 loop: CASTSWTSGDYTDTQYF. CDR3 DNA sequence: TGTGCCAGCACTTCTTGGACTAGCGGGGACTACACAGATACGCAGTATTTT.

The V gene is TRBV20-1, the J gene TRBJ2-2; 9 nucleotides match TRBD1. This CDR3 spans 16 amino acids. Unmatched junction bases numbered 6, after V lost 3 bases and J lost 1 base. Per the germline V gene, CDR1 is DFQATT and CDR2 is SNEGSKA (reference sequence). The CDR3 is CSASPGQGKNTGELFF. The CDR3, as DNA: TGCAGTGCTAGCCCCGGACAGGGGAAGAACACCGGGGAGCTGTTTTTT.

This sequence joins TRBV7-2 and TRBJ1-2, with unresolved D. Germline V lookup: CDR1 SGHTA, CDR2 FQGNSA. The CDR3 runs to 13 residues. Trimming removed 7 bases at V and 5 bases at J, with 14 bases between. CDR3 protein: CASTFGVTYGYTF. The CDR3 bases are TGTGCCAGCACCTTTGGGGTGACTTATGGCTACACCTTC.

V gene TRBV18 combines with J gene TRBJ2-1; 7 bases map to TRBD1. Unmatched junction bases numbered 13, after V lost 6 bases and J lost 8 bases. This CDR3 contains 15 residues. Germline lookup yields CDR1 KGHSH and CDR2 LQKENI. This CDR3 is CASSPYEGARDEQFF. The DNA for the CDR3 is TGTGCCAGCTCCCCGTATGAGGGGGCTAGGGATGAGCAGTTCTTC.

V and J are TRBV12-3 or TRBV12-4 and TRBJ1-6; TRBD1 might be the D (5 bases). The germline V and J ends were trimmed by 1 base and 7 bases, with 14 bases remaining between them. CDR3 length: 16 amino acids. The chain's CDR3 is CASSLEGPSRNSPLHF. Here the CDR3 DNA reads TGTGCCAGCAGTTTAGAGGGACCCTCAAGGAATTCACCCCTCCACTTT.

The chain carries TRBV24-1 and TRBJ2-5, with 12 positions matching TRBD1. Unmatched junction bases numbered 6, after V lost 2 bases and J lost 3 bases. CDR1 is KGHDR, CDR2 SFDVKD, per germline. This CDR3 has 17 amino acids. CDR3 DNA sequence: TGTGCCACCAGTGATTCGGGACAGGGGGCCTTGAAAGAGACCCAGTACTTC. It translates to CATSDSGQGALKETQYF.

This sequence joins TRBV12-3 or TRBV12-4 and TRBJ1-1; the match to TRBD1 covers 11 bases. The CDR3 length is 14 residues. V was pared by 4 bases and J by 11 bases, with 9 bases of the junction left unmatched. The CDR3 sequence: CASSWTGGQSGAFF. As DNA, the CDR3 is TGTGCCAGCAGTTGGACAGGGGGCCAATCCGGGGCTTTCTTT.

The chain employs TRBV5-1 and TRBJ2-7, with TRBD2 matching 7 bases. V was pared by 4 bases and J by 6 bases, with 4 bases of the junction left unmatched. CDR1 and CDR2 from the germline V gene are SGHRS and YFSETQ. This CDR3 is 12 amino acids long. CDR3 residues: CASSPGEGEQYF. CDR3 DNA: TGCGCCAGCAGCCCGGGGGAGGGCGAGCAGTACTTC. Filled out from reference TRBV5-1 and TRBJ2-7, the complete variable domain reads KAGVTQTPRYLIKTRGQQVTLSCSPISGHRSVSWYQQTPGQGLQFLFEYFSETQRNKGNFPGRFSGRQFSNSRSEMNVSTLELGDSALYLCASSPGEGEQYFGPGTRLTVT.

The chain has TRBV4-3 and TRBJ1-3; D is unresolved. Trimming removed 1 base at V and 0 bases at J, with 7 bases between. This CDR3 comprises 15 residues. Germline V gene lookup returns CDR1 LGHNA and CDR2 YSLEER. CDR3 in DNA: TGCGCCAGCAGCCAAGTTGGGAGCTCTGGAAACACCATATATTTT. It yields the protein CASSQVGSSGNTIYF.

The chain employs TRBV6-5 and TRBJ2-2; D unresolved. This CDR3 contains 14 residues. Germline V gives CDR1 MNHEY, CDR2 SVGAGI. V gave up 4 bases and J gave up 0 bases, with 6 bases separating them. This CDR3 reads CASSWKANTGELFF. The CDR3 coding sequence is TGTGCCAGCAGTTGGAAGGCGAACACCGGGGAGCTGTTTTTT.

V gene TRBV9 combines with J gene TRBJ1-2, with D tentatively TRBD1 (6 bases). Trimming took off 4 bases at V and 4 bases at J, with 20 bases between the two ends. CDR3 size: 16 residues. Germline CDR1 and CDR2: SGDLS and YYNGEE. The CDR3 DNA sequence: TGTGCCAGCAGCACCGGAAGGACAGCGAAAATCTATGGCTACACCTTC. It translates to CASSTGRTAKIYGYTF.

This clonotype was seen only a few times. This chain joins TRBV2 and TRBJ2-7; D is perhaps TRBD1 (5 bases). The CDR3 runs 12 residues. Looked up from germline, CDR1 is SNHLY and CDR2 is FYNNEI. Trimming left V 6 bases short and J 6 bases short, with 12 bases between. Written as DNA, the CDR3 is TGTGCCAGCAGCTCAGGGAACTCCGAGCAGTACGTC. The encoded protein is CASSSGNSEQYV.

The chain employs TRBV7-8 and TRBJ2-5, with D unresolved. This CDR3 spans 14 amino acids. Deletions cut 5 bases from V and 2 bases from J, with 12 bases between. CDR1 SGHVS and CDR2 FQNEAQ come from the germline V gene. Written as DNA, the CDR3 is TGTGCCAGCAGCCCCCCGGGTCGGCAAGAGACCCAGTACTTC. This translates into CASSPPGRQETQYF. Full variable domain (missing parts from reference TRBV7-8 and TRBJ2-5): GAGVSQSPRYKVAKRGQDVALRCDPISGHVSLFWYQQALGQGPEFLTYFQNEAQLDKSGLPSDRFFAERPEGSVSTLKIQRTQQEDSAVYLCASSPPGRQETQYFGPGTRLLVL.

The chain employs TRBV10-3 and TRBJ2-3; tentatively, D is TRBD1 or TRBD2 (5 bases each). Trimming removed 10 bases at V and 2 bases at J, with 13 bases between. CDR1 and CDR2 (germline): ENHRY, SYGVKD. The CDR3 extends over 13 amino acids. CDR3: CATEGTNTDTQYF. CDR3 coding DNA: TGTGCCACAGAAGGGACCAACACAGATACGCAGTATTTT.

Here the CDR3 reads CASSAAQRGGLYNEQFF. CDR3 in DNA: TGTGCCAGCAGCGCGGCACAGCGGGGGGGCTTATACAATGAGCAGTTCTTC. The genes are TRBV9 and TRBJ2-1, with 10 bases that match TRBD2. The CDR3 loop spans 17 amino acids. Germline loops: CDR1 SGDLS, CDR2 YYNGEE. After removal of 3 bases from V and 4 bases from J, the junction contained 10 bases not matched to a gene.

The chain joins TRBV3-1 to TRBJ1-1, with a possible D match to TRBD1 (5 bases). CDR1 and CDR2 from the germline V gene are LGHDT and YNNKEL (reference sequence). This CDR3 has 12 amino acids. Trimming pared 4 bases from V and 7 bases from J, leaving 10 bases between. CDR3 nucleotide sequence: TGTGCCAGCAGCCCTAGGAGGGGTGAAGCTTTCTTT. This gives the protein CASSPRRGEAFF.

This chain connects TRBV5-1 to TRBJ1-1, with D possibly being TRBD1 (5 bases). This CDR3 comprises 15 residues. Trimming left V 5 bases short and J 1 base short, with 15 bases between. CDR1 SGHRS and CDR2 YFSETQ come from the germline V gene. CDR3 loop: CASRTYRDQNTEAFF. CDR3 bases: TGCGCCAGCAGGACCTACCGGGACCAGAACACTGAAGCTTTCTTT.

The chain combines TRBV13 with TRBJ1-5; D may be TRBD1 (6 bases). V lost 0 bases and J 12 bases, leaving 18 bases between the germline ends. CDR1 is PRHDT, CDR2 FYEKMQ, per germline (reference sequence). The CDR3 is 15 residues long. Here the CDR3 reads CASSLGVGDISFQHF. CDR3 bases: TGTGCCAGCAGCTTAGGTGTAGGGGACATTTCATTCCAGCATTTT.

The rearrangement links TRBV5-1 to TRBJ1-1; 7 bases fit TRBD1. The CDR3 contains 15 residues. Trimming took 4 bases from V and 0 from J; bases not matched to a gene: 6. Germline CDR1 SGHRS, CDR2 YFSETQ. The chain's CDR3 is CASSAPGQLNTEAFF. The CDR3 region has the DNA TGCGCCAGCAGCGCCCCGGGACAGTTGAACACTGAAGCTTTCTTT.

Written as DNA, the CDR3 is TGTGCCAGCTTTAGACAGGGTTGGTCAGTCGGCAATGAGCAGTTCTTC. This sequence encodes CASFRQGWSVGNEQFF. The chain is built from TRBV6-1 and TRBJ2-1; 7 nucleotides match TRBD1. V trimming: 8 bases; J trimming: 6 bases; junction bases outside the gene matches: 16. Germline CDR1 is MNHNS and CDR2 is SASEGT. This CDR3 is 16 amino acids long.

The rearrangement joins TRBV6-6 to TRBJ2-7; D uncertain. Germline lookup yields CDR1 MNHNY and CDR2 SVGAGI (reference sequence). The V gene lost 5 bases and the J gene lost 4 bases, with 12 bases spanning the gap. This CDR3 contains 13 residues. CDR3: CASSTLGRYEQYV. The CDR3 DNA reads as TGTGCCAGCAGTACCCTGGGCAGGTACGAGCAGTACGTC.

V and J are TRBV7-9 and TRBJ1-2; 7 bases line up with TRBD1. The CDR3 runs to 15 residues. J gave up 5 bases and V 1 base, and 7 bases lay outside the gene matches. Germline values: CDR1 SEHNR, CDR2 FQNEAQ (reference sequence). The CDR3 spells CASSLGGGTAYGYTF. The CDR3 nucleotides are TGTGCCAGCAGCTTAGGAGGAGGGACAGCATATGGCTACACCTTC.

The genes are TRBV7-9 and TRBJ1-5; 7 positions match TRBD1. Trimming removed 5 bases from V and 3 bases from J; junction bases left unmatched: 4. CDR1 and CDR2 from the germline V gene are SEHNR and FQNEAQ (reference sequence). The CDR3 is 14 residues long. CDR3 sequence (DNA): TGTGCCAGCAGCCGACAGGGTGACAATCAGCCCCAGCATTTT. Translation: CASSRQGDNQPQHF.

The J gene is TRBJ1-2, the V gene TRBV28; D gene uncertain. This CDR3 is built from 14 residues. Germline CDR1 MDHEN, CDR2 SYDVKM. V was trimmed by 7 bases and J by 0 bases, leaving 12 bases between them. The chain's CDR3 is CASKVKLANYGYTF. For the CDR3, the DNA is TGTGCCAGCAAGGTCAAGTTAGCTAACTATGGCTACACCTTC.

This CDR3 reads CASSSRDVGRYEQYF. The DNA of the CDR3 is TGTGCCAGCAGCTCCCGGGACGTCGGAAGGTACGAGCAGTACTTC. V and J are TRBV7-2 and TRBJ2-7, with D possibly called TRBD1 or TRBD2 (5 bases each). The germline V gene has CDR1 SGHTA and CDR2 FQGNSA. This CDR3 comprises 15 residues. V was trimmed by 4 bases and J by 4 bases, leaving 17 bases between them.